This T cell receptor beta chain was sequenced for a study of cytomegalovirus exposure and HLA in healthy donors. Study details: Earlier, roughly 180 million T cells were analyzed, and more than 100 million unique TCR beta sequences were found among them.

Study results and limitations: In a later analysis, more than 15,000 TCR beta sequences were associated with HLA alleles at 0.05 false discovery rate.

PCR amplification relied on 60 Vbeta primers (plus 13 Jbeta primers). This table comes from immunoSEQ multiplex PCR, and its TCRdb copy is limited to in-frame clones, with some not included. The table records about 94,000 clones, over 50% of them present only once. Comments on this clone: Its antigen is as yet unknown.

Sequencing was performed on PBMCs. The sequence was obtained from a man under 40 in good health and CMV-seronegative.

This chain's CDR3 is CASSLRTAYGYTF. CDR3 sequence (DNA): TGTGCCAGCAGCTTAAGGACAGCCTATGGCTACACCTTC. The genes are TRBV7-2 and TRBJ1-2, with D perhaps TRBD1 (6 bases). Germline CDR1 is SGHTA and CDR2 is FQGNSA. V was trimmed by 2 bases and J by 4 bases, leaving 8 bases between them. The CDR3 consists of 13 residues.